This T cell receptor beta chain appears in the sequencing data of a study of blood T cell repertoires in COVID-19. The wider study: Both acute and convalescent COVID-19 samples were obtained from the United States, Italy and Spain. The analysed material was cDNA or gDNA that came from T cells, B-cell-depleted T cells, or PBMCs.

The CDR3 extends over 14 amino acids. With V trimmed by 3 bases and J by 3 bases, 2 bases remained unmatched. Germline CDR1 SGHDN, CDR2 FVKESK. Original analysis: The assay estimated nucleated cells by amplifying reference gene primers. Libraries were prepared by immunoSEQ multiplex PCR; TCRdb keeps only in-frame clonotypes and omits some of them. From that table come the V and J calls and clone size; the DNA was used to work out D and trimming. This table holds some 48,000 clones, 80% to 90% found once. Sequences were obtained from peripheral blood. This sequence was found in a woman aged 80 or over with acute or convalescent COVID-19. The V gene is TRBV14, the J gene TRBJ1-5; TRBD1 aligns across 7 bases. As DNA, the CDR3 is TGTGCCAGCAGCCAGACAGGGTCCAATCAGCCCCAGCATTTT. This sequence encodes CASSQTGSNQPQHF. Filled out from reference TRBV14 and TRBJ1-5, the complete variable domain reads EAGVTQFPSHSVIEKGQTVTLRCDPISGHDNLYWYRRVMGKEIKFLLHFVKESKQDESGMPNNRFLAERTGGTYSTLKVQPAELEDSGVYFCASSQTGSNQPQHFGDGTRLSIL.